A single sample gave rise to the 30 T cell receptor beta chains below, sequenced in a study of cytomegalovirus exposure and HLA in healthy donors (dated by TCRdb to 2015 to 2018). Libraries came from the immunoSEQ multiplex PCR assay. For the multiplex PCR, a mixture combining 60 forward primers for TCR Vbeta segments and 13 reverse primers for TCR Jbeta segments was used. The table was pulled from immuneACCESS by TCRdb, which kept in-frame rearrangements only. Such tables lose some clones; where checked, under half of the loss comes from unresolved V genes, and the rest has no known cause. Across this sample there are around 160,000 clones, with more than 60% seen only once. Of the sample, more than 4% falls within the top ten clones. The sample comprised PBMCs. The receptors here all came from a male donor in good health and CMV-seronegative.

The chain joins TRBV2 to TRBJ2-3, with a tentative D call TRBD2 (5 bases). The length of the CDR3 is 15 residues. Germline CDR1 and CDR2: SNHLY and FYNNEI. Deletions cut 6 bases from V and 0 bases from J, with 13 bases between. The CDR3 spells CASRAGGLSTDTQYF. The DNA of the CDR3 is TGTGCCAGCAGGGCGGGCGGCCTAAGCACAGATACGCAGTATTTT. The whole variable domain, filled in from reference TRBV2 and TRBJ2-3, reads EPEVTQTPSHQVTQMGQEVILRCVPISNHLYFYWYRQILGQKVEFLVSFYNNEISEKSEIFDDQFSVERPDGSNFTLKIRSTKLEDSAMYFCASRAGGLSTDTQYFGPGTRLTVL.

This clone showed up just once. The rearrangement links TRBV28 to TRBJ2-1, with D perhaps matching TRBD1 (6 bases). V lost 6 bases, J lost 5 bases, and 20 bases lay in between. The CDR3 contains 16 residues. Per the germline V gene, CDR1 is MDHEN and CDR2 is SYDVKM. CDR3 protein: CASSHQTGTGHNEQFF. The CDR3 DNA is TGTGCCAGCAGCCACCAGACCGGTACAGGGCACAATGAGCAGTTCTTC. Complete variable domain (other parts from reference TRBV28 and TRBJ2-1): DVKVTQSSRYLVKRTGEKVFLECVQDMDHENMFWYRQDPGLGLRLIYFSYDVKMKEKGDIPEGYSVSREKKERFSLILESASTNQTSMYLCASSHQTGTGHNEQFFGPGTRLTVL.

This chain uses TRBV9 with TRBJ2-7; possibly TRBD2 for D (5 bases). CDR3 length: 13 amino acids. The germline gives CDR1 SGDLS, CDR2 YYNGEE. Trimming took 2 bases from V and 0 from J, leaving 6 bases between them. Here the CDR3 reads CASSVAGSYEQYF. The CDR3 bases are TGTGCCAGCAGCGTGGCGGGCTCCTACGAGCAGTACTTC.

This clone was counted once. V is TRBV7-9 and J is TRBJ1-1, with D unclear. The CDR3 sequence is 12 residues long. The ends were cut back, 3 bases at V and 7 bases at J, with 9 bases in the middle. CDR1 SEHNR and CDR2 FQNEAQ come from the germline V gene (reference sequence). The CDR3 spells CASSLTTSEAFF. In DNA, the CDR3 is TGTGCCAGCAGCTTGACGACAAGTGAAGCTTTCTTT. The full variable domain, completed using reference TRBV7-9 and TRBJ1-1, is DTGVSQNPRHKITKRGQNVTFRCDPISEHNRLYWYRQTLGQGPEFLTYFQNEAQLEKSRLLSDRFSAERPKGSFSTLEIQRTEQGDSAMYLCASSLTTSEAFFGQGTRLTVV.

This chain connects TRBV15 to TRBJ2-2, with D tentatively TRBD2 (6 bases). Deletions cut 1 base from V and 0 bases from J, with 9 bases between. Germline-derived CDR1 and CDR2 are LNHNV and YYDKDF (reference sequence). CDR3 length: 16 residues. The CDR3 coding sequence is TGTGCCACCAGCAGAGGGAGGGCACCGAACACCGGGGAGCTGTTTTTT. It encodes CATSRGRAPNTGELFF.

J is TRBJ2-1 and V is TRBV5-1; the match to TRBD2 covers 13 bases. The CDR3 sequence is 15 residues long. The germline V gene encodes CDR1 SGHRS and CDR2 YFSETQ. J was trimmed by 6 bases and V by 3 bases; bases with no gene match: 3. CDR3: CASSSGTSGANEQFF. CDR3 nucleotides: TGCGCCAGCAGCTCGGGGACTAGCGGGGCCAATGAGCAGTTCTTC.

This chain joins TRBV29-1 and TRBJ2-7; TRBD2 might be the D (6 bases). CDR3 length: 14 amino acids. Germline-derived CDR1 and CDR2 are SQVTM and ANQGSEA. V was cut by 7 bases and J by 0 bases, with 16 bases left in between. The CDR3 loop is CSAGTSFNSYEQYF. In DNA, the CDR3 is TGCAGCGCTGGGACTTCCTTCAACTCCTACGAGCAGTACTTC.

The V and J genes are TRBV7-6 and TRBJ2-7, with TRBD2 matching over 13 bases. The V gene end was trimmed by 7 bases and the J gene end by 1 base; junction bases not matched to a gene: 7. The germline V gene has CDR1 SGHVS and CDR2 FNYEAQ. The CDR3 sequence is 16 residues long. The CDR3 bases are TGTGCCAGCAAGAAAGGGACTAGCGGGACTTCCTACGAGCAGTACTTC. This gives the protein CASKKGTSGTSYEQYF. The full variable domain, completed using reference TRBV7-6 and TRBJ2-7, is GAGVSQSPRYKVTKRGQDVALRCDPISGHVSLYWYRQALGQGPEFLTYFNYEAQQDKSGLPNDRFSAERPEGSISTLTIQRTEQRDSAMYRCASKKGTSGTSYEQYFGPGTRLTVT.

This chain connects TRBV27 to TRBJ2-3; possible D gene TRBD2, 6 bases. Trimming took off 5 bases at V and 6 bases at J, with 15 bases between the two ends. The CDR3 spans 14 residues. Germline V gene data show CDR1 as MNHEY and CDR2 as SMNVEV (reference sequence). The CDR3 region has the DNA TGTGCCAGCAGTCACCGGGACTCGAGGGATACGCAGTATTTT. It codes for CASSHRDSRDTQYF.

This clone turned up a few times. The chain employs TRBV9 and TRBJ2-1, with 8 bases that match TRBD1. CDR3 length equals 15 residues. Germline assignment: CDR1 SGDLS and CDR2 YYNGEE. The V gene end was trimmed by 3 bases and the J gene end by 7 bases; junction bases not matched to a gene: 9. The CDR3 reads CASSGGTGSINEQFF. CDR3 in DNA: TGTGCCAGCAGCGGCGGGACAGGTAGCATAAATGAGCAGTTCTTC.

The rearrangement joins TRBV19 to TRBJ1-2; TRBD1 aligns across 12 bases. The CDR3 runs to 17 residues. The ends lost 5 bases at V and 6 bases at J; junction bases unmatched: 13. Per the germline V gene, CDR1 is LNHDA and CDR2 is SQIVND (reference sequence). The CDR3 here is CASSVAGTGGLVDGYTF. In nucleotides, the CDR3 is TGTGCCAGTAGTGTAGCCGGGACAGGGGGCCTAGTTGATGGCTACACCTTC.

V usage is TRBV27 and J usage is TRBJ2-7, with D tentatively TRBD2 (7 bases). Germline-derived CDR1 and CDR2 are MNHEY and SMNVEV (reference sequence). The V end was cut by 6 bases, the J end by 7 bases, with 19 bases between. The CDR3 sequence is 14 residues long. In DNA form, the CDR3 reads TGTGCCAGCAGCCCTCGGGGGGCCCTTCGGGAGCAGTACTTC. Protein: CASSPRGALREQYF.

This clone came up a few times. The V call is TRBV28, the J call TRBJ2-6; D is ambiguous. Trimming cost V 5 bases and J 3 bases, with 14 bases left between them. Germline CDR1 reads MDHEN; CDR2 reads SYDVKM. The CDR3 has 16 amino acids. The CDR3 loop reads CASSPPPSSGANVLTF. The CDR3 DNA reads as TGTGCCAGCAGTCCACCCCCTTCGAGTGGGGCCAACGTCCTGACTTTC.

The V and J genes are TRBV9 and TRBJ2-3; 10 nucleotides match TRBD2. Germline CDR1 reads SGDLS; CDR2 reads YYNGEE. The CDR3 has 16 amino acids. V was pared by 0 bases and J by 1 base, with 2 bases of the junction left unmatched. CDR3 DNA sequence: TGTGCCAGCAGCGTAGCGGGGACTAGCGGCACAGATACGCAGTATTTT. Its protein product is CASSVAGTSGTDTQYF.

The chain couples TRBV27 to TRBJ2-1; 8 bases are a match to TRBD2. Trimming removed 3 bases from V and 6 bases from J; junction bases left unmatched: 10. The CDR3 is made up of 16 amino acids. Germline-derived CDR1 and CDR2 are MNHEY and SMNVEV (reference sequence). As DNA, the CDR3 is TGTGCCAGCAGTTTTAGGGGTAGCGGGATAAGCAATGAGCAGTTCTTC. Its translation: CASSFRGSGISNEQFF.

The rearrangement links TRBV11-2 to TRBJ2-1, with TRBD2 identical over 15 bases. Germline CDR1 SGHAT, CDR2 FQNNGV. V trimming: 4 bases; J trimming: 9 bases; junction bases outside the gene matches: 7. The CDR3 sequence is 16 residues long. This CDR3 is CASSSGLAGGPVEQFF. DNA of the CDR3: TGTGCCAGCAGCTCCGGACTAGCGGGGGGGCCAGTTGAGCAGTTCTTC.

The chain uses TRBV20-1 and TRBJ2-7; possible D gene TRBD2, 5 bases. Germline CDR1 is DFQATT and CDR2 is SNEGSKA (reference sequence). The CDR3 runs to 11 residues. Trimming left V 8 bases short and J 6 bases short, with 14 bases between. CDR3 nucleotides: TGCAGTTACGAAGGGAGAGCCGAGCAGTACTTC. This sequence encodes CSYEGRAEQYF.

The chain couples TRBV19 to TRBJ1-5, with TRBD1 matching over 8 bases. The junction had 15 bases not matched to a gene; V was cut back by 7 bases and J by 7 bases. Germline V gene sequence: CDR1 LNHDA, CDR2 SQIVND (reference sequence). The CDR3 contains 16 residues. The CDR3 spells CASTYLGSGDRQPQHF. In nucleotides, the CDR3 is TGTGCCAGTACGTATCTGGGGAGCGGGGACAGGCAGCCCCAGCATTTT.

This clone was seen more than once but under ten times. V gene TRBV4-2 combines with J gene TRBJ2-4, with no clear D. The CDR3 is 15 amino acids. Trimming pared 0 bases from V and 6 bases from J, leaving 12 bases between. CDR1 and CDR2 from the germline V gene are LGHNA and YNFKEQ. CDR3 in DNA: TGTGCCAGCAGCCAAGATGACTCGTCGGCAAACATTCAGTACTTC. The encoded protein is CASSQDDSSANIQYF.

The rearrangement links TRBV25-1 to TRBJ2-1; D is ambiguous. The CDR3 extends over 14 amino acids. The germline gives CDR1 MGHDK, CDR2 SYGVNS. V dropped 4 bases and J dropped 4 bases, with 11 bases sitting between them. CDR3 bases: TGTGCCAGCAGTGCAACTGCCTCTTACAATGAGCAGTTCTTC. Translating gives CASSATASYNEQFF.

The chain joins TRBV10-3 to TRBJ2-6; unclear D gene. This CDR3 is built from 14 residues. Germline CDR1 reads ENHRY; CDR2 reads SYGVKD. Between the trimmed V and J ends, which lost 10 bases and 0 bases, there was a span of 10 bases. The CDR3 nucleotides are TGTGCCACCCGGTTTAGCTCTGGGGCCAACGTCCTGACTTTC. Protein: CATRFSSGANVLTF.

The chain carries TRBV5-1 and TRBJ2-5; possibly TRBD2 for D (5 bases). V gave up 0 bases and J gave up 5 bases, with 11 bases separating them. Germline values: CDR1 SGHRS, CDR2 YFSETQ. This CDR3 spans 14 amino acids. The DNA of the CDR3 is TGCGCCAGCAGCTTGGAGTTTACGGGGGAGACCCAGTACTTC. Translated: CASSLEFTGETQYF.

This clone was observed a few times. The DNA of the CDR3 is TGTGCCAGCAGGTCGGGGACAGGGGTCACCGGGGAGCTGTTTTTT. It is translated as CASRSGTGVTGELFF. The chain joins TRBV13 to TRBJ2-2; TRBD1 aligns across 10 bases. The CDR3 is 15 residues long. Germline CDR1 PRHDT, CDR2 FYEKMQ (reference sequence). V lost 6 bases to trimming and J lost 4 bases; unmatched junction nucleotides: 5.

The J gene is TRBJ2-2, the V gene TRBV15, with D perhaps matching TRBD1 (6 bases). The CDR3 is 15 residues long. The germline gives CDR1 LNHNV, CDR2 YYDKDF (reference sequence). V lost 0 bases and J lost 3, with 8 bases in between. CDR3 nucleotide sequence: TGTGCCACCAGCAGAGAGCAGGGGTACACCGGGGAGCTGTTTTTT. Residues: CATSREQGYTGELFF.

This clone came up once. J is TRBJ1-5 and V is TRBV19; the D gene is possibly TRBD1 (5 bases). V was shortened by 5 bases and J by 1 base, with 15 bases between the two germline ends. Germline V gene data show CDR1 as LNHDA and CDR2 as SQIVND (reference sequence). The CDR3 spans 16 residues. The CDR3 here is CASSSRTRVSNQPQHF. CDR3 DNA sequence: TGTGCCAGTAGTTCGCGGACCAGGGTGAGCAATCAGCCCCAGCATTTT. The whole variable domain, filled in from reference TRBV19 and TRBJ1-5, reads DGGITQSPKYLFRKEGQNVTLSCEQNLNHDAMYWYRQDPGQGLRLIYYSQIVNDFQKGDIAEGYSVSREKKESFPLTVTSAQKNPTAFYLCASSSRTRVSNQPQHFGDGTRLSIL.

This clone was counted a single time. The genes are TRBV6-5 and TRBJ1-4, with D tentatively TRBD1 (6 bases). The CDR3 runs to 13 residues. V was trimmed by 6 bases and J by 10 bases, leaving 15 bases between them. CDR1 MNHEY and CDR2 SVGAGI come from the germline V gene. DNA of the CDR3: TGTGCCAGCAGGTCACAAACAGGGCGAAAACTGTTTTTT. Translated: CASRSQTGRKLFF.

V gene TRBV6-1 combines with J gene TRBJ1-1; 7 positions agree with TRBD1. This CDR3 has 12 amino acids. J gave up 8 bases and V 5 bases, and 5 bases lay outside the gene matches. The V gene's germline CDR1 is MNHNS and CDR2 SASEGT. CDR3 loop: CASSMGTEEAFF. The CDR3 DNA reads as TGTGCCAGCAGTATGGGGACAGAGGAAGCTTTCTTT.

This chain uses TRBV6-5 with TRBJ2-3, with 12 bases aligning to TRBD1. The CDR3 sequence is 15 residues long. Germline-derived CDR1 and CDR2 are MNHEY and SVGAGI. Unmatched junction bases numbered 2, after V lost 2 bases and J lost 5 bases. CDR3 sequence: CASSYGTGGEDTQYF. DNA of the CDR3: TGTGCCAGCAGTTACGGGACAGGGGGCGAAGATACGCAGTATTTT.

The CDR3 coding sequence is TGTGCCACCAGCGGTGGGACAGGATCCTACGAGCAGTACTTC. Translated, it gives CATSGGTGSYEQYF. V usage is TRBV15 and J usage is TRBJ2-7; 8 bases align to TRBD1. CDR3 length: 14 amino acids. In germline, CDR1 is LNHNV, CDR2 YYDKDF (reference sequence). The V segment lost 5 bases and the J segment 1 base; nucleotides outside the gene matches: 4. The full variable domain, its missing parts supplied by reference TRBV15 and TRBJ2-7, is DAMVIQNPRYQVTQFGKPVTLSCSQTLNHNVMYWYQQKSSQAPKLLFHYYDKDFNNEADTPDNFQSRRPNTSFCFLDIRSPGLGDTAMYLCATSGGTGSYEQYFGPGTRLTVT.

The rearrangement joins TRBV5-1 to TRBJ2-3; D may be TRBD1 (5 bases). Germline values: CDR1 SGHRS, CDR2 YFSETQ. CDR3 size: 14 residues. V was clipped by 0 bases and J by 2 bases, with 7 bases between them. This CDR3 is CASSLGQPTDTQYF. CDR3 DNA: TGCGCCAGCAGCTTGGGACAGCCCACAGATACGCAGTATTTT.